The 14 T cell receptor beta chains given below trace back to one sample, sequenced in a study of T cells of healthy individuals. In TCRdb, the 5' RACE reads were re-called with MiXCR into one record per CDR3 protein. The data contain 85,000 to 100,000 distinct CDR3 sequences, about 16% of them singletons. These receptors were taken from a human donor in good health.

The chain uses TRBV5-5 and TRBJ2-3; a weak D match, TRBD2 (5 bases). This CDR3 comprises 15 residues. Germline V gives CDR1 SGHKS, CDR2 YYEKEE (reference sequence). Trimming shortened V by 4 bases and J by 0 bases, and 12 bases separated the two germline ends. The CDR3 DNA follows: TGTGCCAGCAGCCGGCAGCGGATAAGCACAGATACGCAGTATTTT. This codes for CASSRQRISTDTQYF.

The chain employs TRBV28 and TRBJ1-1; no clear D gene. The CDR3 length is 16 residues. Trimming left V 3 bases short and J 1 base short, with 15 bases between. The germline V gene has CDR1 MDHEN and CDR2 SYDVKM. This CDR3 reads CASSFIQYRPNTEAFF. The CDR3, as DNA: TGTGCCAGCAGTTTTATCCAGTACAGACCGAACACTGAAGCTTTCTTT.

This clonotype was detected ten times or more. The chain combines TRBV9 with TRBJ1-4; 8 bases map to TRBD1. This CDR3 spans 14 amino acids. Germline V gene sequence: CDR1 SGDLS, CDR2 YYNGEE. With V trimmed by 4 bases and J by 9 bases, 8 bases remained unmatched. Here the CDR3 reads CASSPRTGIQKLFF. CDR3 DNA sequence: TGTGCCAGCAGCCCAAGGACAGGGATCCAAAAACTGTTTTTT.

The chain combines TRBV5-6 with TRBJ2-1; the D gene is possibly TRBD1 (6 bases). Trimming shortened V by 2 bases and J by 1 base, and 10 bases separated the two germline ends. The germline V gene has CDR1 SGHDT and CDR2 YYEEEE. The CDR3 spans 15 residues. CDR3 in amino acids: CASSLGGKSYNEQFF. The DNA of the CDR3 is TGTGCCAGCAGCTTAGGGGGTAAGTCCTACAATGAGCAGTTCTTC. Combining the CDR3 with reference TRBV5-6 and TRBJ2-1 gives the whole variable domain DAGVTQSPTHLIKTRGQQVTLRCSPKSGHDTVSWYQQALGQGPQFIFQYYEEEERQRGNFPDRFSGHQFPNYSSELNVNALLLGDSALYLCASSLGGKSYNEQFFGPGTRLTVL.

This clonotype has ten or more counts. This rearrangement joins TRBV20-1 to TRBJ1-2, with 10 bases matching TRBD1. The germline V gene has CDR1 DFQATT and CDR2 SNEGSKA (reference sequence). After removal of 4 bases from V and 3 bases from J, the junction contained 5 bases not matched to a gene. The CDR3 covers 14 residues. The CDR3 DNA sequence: TGCAGTGCTAAAGGACAGGGGGAATACTATGGCTACACCTTC. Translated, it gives CSAKGQGEYYGYTF.

CDR3 DNA: TGCGCCAGCAGCTGGACCTTAGCGGGAGGGTTCTACGAGCAGTACTTC. Protein: CASSWTLAGGFYEQYF. This chain joins TRBV5-1 and TRBJ2-7; 11 positions match TRBD2. CDR1 is SGHRS and CDR2 is YFSETQ in the germline V gene. V trimming: 3 bases; J trimming: 3 bases; junction bases outside the gene matches: 8. The CDR3 has 16 residues.

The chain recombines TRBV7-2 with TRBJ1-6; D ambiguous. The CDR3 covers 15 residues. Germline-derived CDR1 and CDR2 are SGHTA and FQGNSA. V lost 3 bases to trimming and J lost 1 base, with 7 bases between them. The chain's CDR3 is CASSFGRSYNSPLHF. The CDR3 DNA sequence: TGTGCCAGCAGCTTCGGAAGGTCCTATAATTCACCCCTCCACTTT.

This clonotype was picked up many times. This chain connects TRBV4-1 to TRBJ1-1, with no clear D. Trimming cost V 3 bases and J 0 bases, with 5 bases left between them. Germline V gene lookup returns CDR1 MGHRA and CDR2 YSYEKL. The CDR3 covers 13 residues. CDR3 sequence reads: CASSHPLNTEAFF. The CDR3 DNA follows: TGCGCCAGCAGCCATCCGCTGAACACTGAAGCTTTCTTT.

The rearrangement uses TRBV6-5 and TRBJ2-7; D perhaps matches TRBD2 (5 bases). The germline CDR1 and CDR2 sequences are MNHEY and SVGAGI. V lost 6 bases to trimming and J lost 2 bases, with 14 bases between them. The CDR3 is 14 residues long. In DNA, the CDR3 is TGTGCCAGCAGACCTACCAGCGGACCCTACGAGCAGTACTTC. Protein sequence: CASRPTSGPYEQYF.

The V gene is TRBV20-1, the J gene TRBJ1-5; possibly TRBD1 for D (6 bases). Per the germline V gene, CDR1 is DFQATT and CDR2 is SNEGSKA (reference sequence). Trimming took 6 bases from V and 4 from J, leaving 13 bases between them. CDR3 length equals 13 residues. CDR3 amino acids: CSATRTVNQPQHF. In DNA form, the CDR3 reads TGCAGTGCCACCCGGACAGTTAATCAGCCCCAGCATTTT.

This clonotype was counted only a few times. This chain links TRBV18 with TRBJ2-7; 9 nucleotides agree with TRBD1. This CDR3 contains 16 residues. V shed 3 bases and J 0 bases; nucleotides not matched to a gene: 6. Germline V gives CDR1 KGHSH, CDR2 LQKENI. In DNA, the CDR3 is TGTGCCAGCTCACCCCCACAGGGGGCGAGCTCCTACGAGCAGTACTTC. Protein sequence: CASSPPQGASSYEQYF.

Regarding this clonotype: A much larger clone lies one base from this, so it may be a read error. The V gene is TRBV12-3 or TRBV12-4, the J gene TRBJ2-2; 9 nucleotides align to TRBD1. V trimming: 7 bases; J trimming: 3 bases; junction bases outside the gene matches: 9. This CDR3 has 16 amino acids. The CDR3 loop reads CASKRQGVQYTGELFF. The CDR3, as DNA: TGTGCCAGCAAGAGACAGGGGGTGCAATACACCGGGGAGCTGTTTTTT.

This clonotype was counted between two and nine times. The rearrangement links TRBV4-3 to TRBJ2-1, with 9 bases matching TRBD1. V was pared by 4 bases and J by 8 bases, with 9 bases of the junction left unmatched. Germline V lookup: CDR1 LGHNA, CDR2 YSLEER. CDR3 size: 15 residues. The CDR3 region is CASSRGQGEADEQFF. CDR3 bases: TGCGCCAGCAGCCGGGGACAGGGAGAGGCCGATGAGCAGTTCTTC.

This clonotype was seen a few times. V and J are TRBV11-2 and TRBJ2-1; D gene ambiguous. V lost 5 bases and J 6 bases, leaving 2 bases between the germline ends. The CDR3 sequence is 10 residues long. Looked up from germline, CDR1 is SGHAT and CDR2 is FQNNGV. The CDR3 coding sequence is TGTGCCAGCAGCCGCAATGAGCAGTTCTTC. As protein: CASSRNEQFF. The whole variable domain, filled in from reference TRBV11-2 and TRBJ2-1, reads EAGVAQSPRYKIIEKRQSVAFWCNPISGHATLYWYQQILGQGPKLLIQFQNNGVVDDSQLPKDRFSAERLKGVDSTLKIQPAKLEDSAVYLCASSRNEQFFGPGTRLTVL.